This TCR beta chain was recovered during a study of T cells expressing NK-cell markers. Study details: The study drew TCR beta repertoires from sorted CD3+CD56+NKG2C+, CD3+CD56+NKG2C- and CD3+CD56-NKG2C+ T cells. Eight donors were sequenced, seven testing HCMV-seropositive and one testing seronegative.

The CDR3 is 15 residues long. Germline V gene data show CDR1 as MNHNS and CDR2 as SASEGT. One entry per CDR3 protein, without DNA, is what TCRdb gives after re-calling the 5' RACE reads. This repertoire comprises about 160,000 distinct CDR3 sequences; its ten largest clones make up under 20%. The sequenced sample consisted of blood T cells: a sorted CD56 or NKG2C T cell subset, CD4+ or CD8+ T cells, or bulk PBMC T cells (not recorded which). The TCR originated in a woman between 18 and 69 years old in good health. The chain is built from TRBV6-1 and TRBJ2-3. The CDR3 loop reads CASSATGPSTDTQYF.